Presented here are 10 T cell receptor beta chains from one specimen sequenced in a study of blood T cells in healthy people across ages. Through a sample-barcoded 5' primer and a J-beta primer mix, a second PCR was run for roughly 7 to 12 cycles. TCRdb itself ran the 5' RACE reads through MiXCR, one entry per CDR3 protein. The repertoire has 700,000 to 900,000 distinct CDR3 sequences, about 55% of them found once; the top ten carry roughly two fifths. The sequenced sample was blood. The origin of the receptors is a man older than 75 in good health.

This clonotype was detected only a few times. The V gene is TRBV27, the J gene TRBJ2-4; D could derive from TRBD1 or TRBD2 (7 bases each). V was cut by 3 bases and J by 9 bases, with 12 bases left in between. Germline V gene sequence: CDR1 MNHEY, CDR2 SMNVEV (reference sequence). The CDR3 runs to 13 residues. The CDR3 DNA sequence: TGTGCCAGCAGTTTGGCAGGGGGGGTCATTCAGTACTTC. Translation gives CASSLAGGVIQYF.

This clonotype appeared a few times. The rearrangement links TRBV29-1 to TRBJ1-1, with 8 nucleotides matching TRBD1. Germline CDR1 is SQVTM and CDR2 is ANQGSEA. This CDR3 has 13 amino acids. With V trimmed by 4 bases and J by 1 base, 2 bases remained unmatched. CDR3 sequence: CSVAGGRNTEAFF. The CDR3 DNA reads TGCAGCGTTGCAGGGGGCAGGAACACTGAAGCTTTCTTT.

A few counts support this clonotype. V is TRBV5-1 and J is TRBJ2-1, with D possibly TRBD1 on 5 matching bases. CDR1 SGHRS and CDR2 YFSETQ come from the germline V gene. This CDR3 has 11 amino acids. V dropped 4 bases and J dropped 10 bases, with 9 bases sitting between them. CDR3 DNA sequence: TGCGCCAGCAGCCTAGACAGCGAGCAGTTCTTC. Protein sequence: CASSLDSEQFF.

The V call is TRBV19, the J call TRBJ2-7, with 7 bases aligning to TRBD2. V gave up 4 bases and J gave up 0 bases; unmatched junction bases: 6. Germline CDR1 reads LNHDA; CDR2 reads SQIVND (reference sequence). The CDR3 is 15 residues long. Here the CDR3 DNA reads TGTGCCAGTAGTACCGCTAGCGGACCCTCCTACGAGCAGTACTTC. Translating gives CASSTASGPSYEQYF.

Notes on this clonotype: Its ends do not fully match the called genes, so a read error is possible. The chain combines TRBV2 with TRBJ2-2, with a tentative D call TRBD1 (5 bases). Germline-derived CDR1 and CDR2 are SNHLY and FYNNEI. This CDR3 region has 11 residues. The CDR3 DNA reads as TGTGCCGGCAGGGTGAGCGGGGAGCTGTTTTTT. Amino acids: CAGRVSGELFF.

J is TRBJ2-3 and V is TRBV11-2, with a weak D call TRBD1 (5 bases). V was shortened by 6 bases and J by 2 bases, with 18 bases between the two germline ends. Looked up from germline, CDR1 is SGHAT and CDR2 is FQNNGV. The CDR3 runs to 16 residues. CDR3 nucleotide sequence: TGTGCCAGCAGGCTATCAGGGAAAGGGTTCACAGATACGCAGTATTTT. Protein sequence: CASRLSGKGFTDTQYF.

As to this clonotype: The junction shows a germline mismatch at one end, possibly a read error. The V gene is TRBV3-1, the J gene TRBJ1-2; D is perhaps TRBD1 (5 bases). Per the germline V gene, CDR1 is LGHDT and CDR2 is YNNKEL (reference sequence). The CDR3 covers 15 residues. CDR3 region: CASRQGEGRENGYTF. CDR3 nucleotides: TGTGCCAGCAGGCAAGGGGAGGGTCGGGAAAATGGCTACACCTTC.

The chain is built from TRBV5-4 and TRBJ2-7; D unclear. The CDR3 extends over 15 amino acids. Germline CDR1 is SGHNT and CDR2 is YYREEE (reference sequence). The V gene lost 4 bases and the J gene lost 4 bases, with 18 bases spanning the gap. In nucleotides, the CDR3 is TGTGCCAGCAGCGAGCCGGGCCGACCGAAATACGAGCAGTACTTC. Translated, it gives CASSEPGRPKYEQYF.

This clonotype came up a few times. The V gene is TRBV5-1, the J gene TRBJ2-1; 15 nucleotides line up with TRBD2. The CDR3 consists of 17 residues. J lost 5 bases, V lost 4 bases, and 7 bases had no gene match. Germline assignment: CDR1 SGHRS and CDR2 YFSETQ. The CDR3 loop reads CASSRRTSGRANNEQFF. CDR3 sequence (DNA): TGCGCCAGCAGCCGTCGGACTAGCGGGAGGGCCAACAATGAGCAGTTCTTC.

The chain recombines TRBV2 with TRBJ2-5, with 7 bases identical to TRBD2. The CDR3 has 15 residues. Trimming removed 2 bases from V and 4 bases from J; junction bases left unmatched: 7. Germline values: CDR1 SNHLY, CDR2 FYNNEI. The CDR3 DNA follows: TGTGCCAGCAGTGAACACGGGAGCGGGGCAGAGACCCAGTACTTC. Its translation: CASSEHGSGAETQYF.